This TCR beta chain was captured in a study of T cells in Graves' hyperthyroidism and ophthalmopathy. Whole-study results and caveats: Blood shared most expanded thyroid clonotypes above 0.001.

About 10 ml fresh peripheral blood yielded the PBMCs. Template material for amplifying TCR beta CDR3 regions consisted of RNA transcripts. With the HTBI primer set, the TCR CDR3 went through a first round of RT-PCR. TCRdb fed the multiplex PCR reads into MiXCR, producing one record per CDR3 protein. The repertoire has hundreds of thousands of distinct CDR3 sequences, about 20% of them found once; the top ten carry 34%. Trimming took 3 bases from V and 3 from J; bases not matched to a gene: 9. The V gene's germline CDR1 is MNHEY and CDR2 SVGEGT. The CDR3 totals 16 residues. On this clonotype: Its antigen remains unknown.

The chain combines TRBV6-2 or TRBV6-3 with TRBJ2-7, with 9 nucleotides matching TRBD2. The source of this sequence is a man aged 30 to 45 with Graves' ophthalmopathy. The specimen was blood. CDR3 bases: TGTGCCAGCAGTTATGGTTTGGCGGGAGGGTTCTACGAGCAGTACTTC. Protein sequence: CASSYGLAGGFYEQYF.